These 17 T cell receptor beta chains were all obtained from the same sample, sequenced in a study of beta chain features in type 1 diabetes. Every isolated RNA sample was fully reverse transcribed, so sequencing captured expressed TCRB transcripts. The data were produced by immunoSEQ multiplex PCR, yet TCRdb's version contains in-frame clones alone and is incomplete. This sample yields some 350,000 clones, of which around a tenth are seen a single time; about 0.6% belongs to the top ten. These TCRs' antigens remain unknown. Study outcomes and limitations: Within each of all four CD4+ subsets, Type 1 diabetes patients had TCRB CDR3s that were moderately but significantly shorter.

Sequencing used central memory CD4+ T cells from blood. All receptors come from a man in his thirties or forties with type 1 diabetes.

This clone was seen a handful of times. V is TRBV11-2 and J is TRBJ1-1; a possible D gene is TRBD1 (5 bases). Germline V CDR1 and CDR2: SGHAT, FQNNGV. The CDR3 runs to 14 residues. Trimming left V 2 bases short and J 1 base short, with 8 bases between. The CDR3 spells CASSLQGSNTEAFF. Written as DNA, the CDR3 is TGTGCCAGCAGCTTACAGGGTTCGAACACTGAAGCTTTCTTT. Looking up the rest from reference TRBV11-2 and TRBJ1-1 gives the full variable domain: EAGVAQSPRYKIIEKRQSVAFWCNPISGHATLYWYQQILGQGPKLLIQFQNNGVVDDSQLPKDRFSAERLKGVDSTLKIQPAKLEDSAVYLCASSLQGSNTEAFFGQGTRLTVV.

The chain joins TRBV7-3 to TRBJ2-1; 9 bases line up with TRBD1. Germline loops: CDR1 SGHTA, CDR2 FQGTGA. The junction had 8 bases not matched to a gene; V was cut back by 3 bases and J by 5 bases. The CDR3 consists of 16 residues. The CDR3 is CASSFRPGTGNNEQFF. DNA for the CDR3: TGTGCCAGCAGCTTTCGTCCCGGGACAGGGAACAATGAGCAGTTCTTC. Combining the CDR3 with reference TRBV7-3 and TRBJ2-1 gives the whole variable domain GAGVSQTPSNKVTEKGKYVELRCDPISGHTALYWYRQSLGQGPEFLIYFQGTGAADDSGLPNDRFFAVRPEGSVSTLKIQRTERGDSAVYLCASSFRPGTGNNEQFFGPGTRLTVL.

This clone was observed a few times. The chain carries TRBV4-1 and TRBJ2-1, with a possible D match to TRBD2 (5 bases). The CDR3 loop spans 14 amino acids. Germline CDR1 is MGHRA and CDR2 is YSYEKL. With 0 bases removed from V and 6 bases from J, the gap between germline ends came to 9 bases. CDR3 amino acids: CASSQEGTSNEQFF. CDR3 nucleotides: TGCGCCAGCAGCCAAGAGGGCACTAGCAATGAGCAGTTCTTC.

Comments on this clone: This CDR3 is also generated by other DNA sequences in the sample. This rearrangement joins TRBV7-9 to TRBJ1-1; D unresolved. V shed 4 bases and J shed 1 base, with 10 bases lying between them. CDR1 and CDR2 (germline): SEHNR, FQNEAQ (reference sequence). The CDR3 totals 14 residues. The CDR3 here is CASSSPAPNTEAFF. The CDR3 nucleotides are TGTGCCAGCAGCTCTCCCGCGCCGAACACTGAAGCTTTCTTT.

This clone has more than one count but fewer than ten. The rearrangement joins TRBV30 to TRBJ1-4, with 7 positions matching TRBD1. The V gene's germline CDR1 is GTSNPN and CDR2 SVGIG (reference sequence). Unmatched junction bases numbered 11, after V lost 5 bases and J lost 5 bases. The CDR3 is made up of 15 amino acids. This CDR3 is CAWSRGRTRNEKLFF. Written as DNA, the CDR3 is TGTGCCTGGTCGAGGGGGCGAACCCGCAATGAAAAACTGTTTTTT.

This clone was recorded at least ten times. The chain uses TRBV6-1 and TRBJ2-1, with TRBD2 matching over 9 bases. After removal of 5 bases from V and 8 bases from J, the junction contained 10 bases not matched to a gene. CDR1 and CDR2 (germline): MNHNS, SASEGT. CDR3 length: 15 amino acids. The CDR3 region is CASSWEAGGAYEQFF. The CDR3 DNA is TGTGCCAGCAGTTGGGAGGCGGGGGGGGCTTATGAGCAGTTCTTC.

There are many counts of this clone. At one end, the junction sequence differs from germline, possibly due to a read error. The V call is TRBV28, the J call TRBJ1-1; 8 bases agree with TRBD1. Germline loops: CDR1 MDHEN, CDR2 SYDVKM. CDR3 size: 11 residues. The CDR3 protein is CASSGQGQEVF. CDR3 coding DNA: TGTGCCAGCAGTGGACAGGGACAGGAGGTCTTT. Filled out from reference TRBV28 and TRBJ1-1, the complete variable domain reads DVKVTQSSRYLVKRTGEKVFLECVQDMDHENMFWYRQDPGLGLRLIYFSYDVKMKEKGDIPEGYSVSREKKERFSLILESASTNQTSMYLCASSGQGQEVFGQGTRLTVV.

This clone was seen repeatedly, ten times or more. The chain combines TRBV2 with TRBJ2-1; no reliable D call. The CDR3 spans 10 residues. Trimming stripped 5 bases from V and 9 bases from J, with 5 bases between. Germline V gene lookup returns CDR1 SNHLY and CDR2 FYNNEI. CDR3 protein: CASSTSEQFF. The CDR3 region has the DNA TGTGCCAGCAGTACTTCTGAGCAGTTCTTC. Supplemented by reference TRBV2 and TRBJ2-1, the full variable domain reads EPEVTQTPSHQVTQMGQEVILRCVPISNHLYFYWYRQILGQKVEFLVSFYNNEISEKSEIFDDQFSVERPDGSNFTLKIRSTKLEDSAMYFCASSTSEQFFGPGTRLTVL.

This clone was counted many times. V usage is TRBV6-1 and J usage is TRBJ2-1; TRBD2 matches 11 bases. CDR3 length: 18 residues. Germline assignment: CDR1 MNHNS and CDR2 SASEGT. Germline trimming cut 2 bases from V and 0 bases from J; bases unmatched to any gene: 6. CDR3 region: CASSELAGGLSSYNEQFF. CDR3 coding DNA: TGTGCCAGCAGTGAACTAGCGGGAGGCCTGAGCTCCTACAATGAGCAGTTCTTC.

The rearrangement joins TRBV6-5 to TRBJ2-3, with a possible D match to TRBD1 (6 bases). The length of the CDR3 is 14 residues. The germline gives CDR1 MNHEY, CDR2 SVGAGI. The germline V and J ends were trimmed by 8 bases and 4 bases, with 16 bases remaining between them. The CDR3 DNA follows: TGTGCCAGCGGCAGACAGGAAATACCAGATACGCAGTATTTT. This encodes CASGRQEIPDTQYF.

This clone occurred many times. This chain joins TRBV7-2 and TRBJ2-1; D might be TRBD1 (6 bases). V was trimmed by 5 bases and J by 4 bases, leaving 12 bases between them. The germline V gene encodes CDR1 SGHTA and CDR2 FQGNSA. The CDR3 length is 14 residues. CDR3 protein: CASSPSQGYNEQFF. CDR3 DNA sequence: TGTGCCAGCAGCCCCTCCCAGGGGTACAATGAGCAGTTCTTC.

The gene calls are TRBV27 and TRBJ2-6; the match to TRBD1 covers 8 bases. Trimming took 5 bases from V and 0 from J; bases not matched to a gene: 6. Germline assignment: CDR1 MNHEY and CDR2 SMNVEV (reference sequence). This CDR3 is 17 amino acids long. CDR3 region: CASSLTGADSGANVLTF. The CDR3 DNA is TGTGCCAGCAGTCTGACAGGGGCCGACTCTGGGGCCAACGTCCTGACTTTC.

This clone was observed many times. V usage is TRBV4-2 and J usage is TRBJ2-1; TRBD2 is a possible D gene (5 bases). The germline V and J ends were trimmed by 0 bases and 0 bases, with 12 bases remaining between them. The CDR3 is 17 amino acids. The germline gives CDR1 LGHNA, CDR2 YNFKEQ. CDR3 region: CASSQDRGGGSYNEQFF. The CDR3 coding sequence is TGTGCCAGCAGCCAAGATCGTGGCGGAGGCTCCTACAATGAGCAGTTCTTC.

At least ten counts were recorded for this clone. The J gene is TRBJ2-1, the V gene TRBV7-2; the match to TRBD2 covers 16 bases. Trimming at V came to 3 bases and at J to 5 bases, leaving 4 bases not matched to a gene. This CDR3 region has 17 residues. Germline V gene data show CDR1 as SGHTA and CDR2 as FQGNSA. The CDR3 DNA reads TGTGCCAGCAGCTTGATGGGACTAGCGGGAGGGAACAATGAGCAGTTCTTC. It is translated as CASSLMGLAGGNNEQFF.

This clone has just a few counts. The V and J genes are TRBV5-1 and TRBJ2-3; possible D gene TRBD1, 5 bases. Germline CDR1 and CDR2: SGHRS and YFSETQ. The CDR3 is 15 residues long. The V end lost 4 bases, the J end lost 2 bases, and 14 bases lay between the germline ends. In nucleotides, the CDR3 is TGCGCCAGCAGCGAGGAATCAGGGTTCACAGATACGCAGTATTTT. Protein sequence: CASSEESGFTDTQYF.

CDR3: CASSLGSWQPEQYF. In nucleotides, the CDR3 is TGCGCCAGCAGCTTGGGATCGTGGCAGCCCGAGCAGTACTTC. This sequence joins TRBV5-1 and TRBJ2-7, with D uncertain. The V end was cut by 0 bases, the J end by 6 bases, with 13 bases between. CDR1 SGHRS and CDR2 YFSETQ come from the germline V gene. The CDR3 is 14 residues long.

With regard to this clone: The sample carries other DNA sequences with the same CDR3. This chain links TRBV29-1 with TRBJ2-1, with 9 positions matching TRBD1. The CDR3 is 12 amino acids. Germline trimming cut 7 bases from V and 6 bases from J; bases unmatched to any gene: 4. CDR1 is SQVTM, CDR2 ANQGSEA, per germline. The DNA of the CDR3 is TGCAGCGGGGGACAGGGAGGCAATGAGCAGTTCTTC. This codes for CSGGQGGNEQFF.